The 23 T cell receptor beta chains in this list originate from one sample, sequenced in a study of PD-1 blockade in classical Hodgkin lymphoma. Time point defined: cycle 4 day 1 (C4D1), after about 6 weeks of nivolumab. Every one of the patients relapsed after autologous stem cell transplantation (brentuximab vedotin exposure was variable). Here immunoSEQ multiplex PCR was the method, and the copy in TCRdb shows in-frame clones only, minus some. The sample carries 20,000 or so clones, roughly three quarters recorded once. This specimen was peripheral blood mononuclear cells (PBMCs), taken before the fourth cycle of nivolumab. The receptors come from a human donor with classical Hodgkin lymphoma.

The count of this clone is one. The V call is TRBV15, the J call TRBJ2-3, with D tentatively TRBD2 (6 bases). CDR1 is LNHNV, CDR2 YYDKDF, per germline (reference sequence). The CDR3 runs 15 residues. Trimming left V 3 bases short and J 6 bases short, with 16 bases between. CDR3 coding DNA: TGTGCCACCAGCAGTCCCCGGGACTCAGGGGATACGCAGTATTTT. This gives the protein CATSSPRDSGDTQYF.

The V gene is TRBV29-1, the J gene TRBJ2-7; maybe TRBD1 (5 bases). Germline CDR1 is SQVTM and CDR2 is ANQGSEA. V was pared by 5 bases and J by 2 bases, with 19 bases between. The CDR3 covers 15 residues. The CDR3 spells CSVLLLTVIAYEQYF. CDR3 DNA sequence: TGCAGCGTTCTCCTATTGACAGTGATCGCCTACGAGCAGTACTTC.

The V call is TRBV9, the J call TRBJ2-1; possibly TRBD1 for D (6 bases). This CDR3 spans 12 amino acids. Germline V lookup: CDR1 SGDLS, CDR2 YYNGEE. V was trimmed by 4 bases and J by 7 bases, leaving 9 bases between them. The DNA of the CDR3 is TGTGCCAGCAGCCGCAGGGGAAATGAGCAGTTCTTC. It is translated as CASSRRGNEQFF.

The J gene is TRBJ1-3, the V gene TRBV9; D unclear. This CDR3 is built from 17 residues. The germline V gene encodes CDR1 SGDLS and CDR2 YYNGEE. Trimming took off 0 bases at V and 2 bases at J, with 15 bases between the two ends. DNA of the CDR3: TGTGCCAGCAGCGTAGAGGCAGTGAGTATCCCTGGAAACACCATATATTTT. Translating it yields CASSVEAVSIPGNTIYF.

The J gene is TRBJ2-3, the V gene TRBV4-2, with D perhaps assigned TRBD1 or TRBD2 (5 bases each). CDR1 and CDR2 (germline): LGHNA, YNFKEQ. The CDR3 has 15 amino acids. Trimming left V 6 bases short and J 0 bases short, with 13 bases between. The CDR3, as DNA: TGTGCCAGCAGACCACGGGACGGCAGCACAGATACGCAGTATTTT. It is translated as CASRPRDGSTDTQYF.

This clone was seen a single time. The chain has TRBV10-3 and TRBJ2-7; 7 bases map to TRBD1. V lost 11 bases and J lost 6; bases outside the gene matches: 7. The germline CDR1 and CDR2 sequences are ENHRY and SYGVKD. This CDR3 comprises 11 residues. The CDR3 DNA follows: TGTGCCTCCAGCACAGGGGCCGAGCAGTACTTC. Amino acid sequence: CASSTGAEQYF.

Here the CDR3 DNA reads TGTGCCAGCAGCCCCAGGGAAACCCCTTCCTACGAGCAGTACTTC. It codes for CASSPRETPSYEQYF. J is TRBJ2-7 and V is TRBV7-2; weak D call: TRBD1 (5 bases). The CDR3 is made up of 15 amino acids. The germline V gene has CDR1 SGHTA and CDR2 FQGNSA. V was cut by 5 bases and J by 1 base, with 15 bases left in between.

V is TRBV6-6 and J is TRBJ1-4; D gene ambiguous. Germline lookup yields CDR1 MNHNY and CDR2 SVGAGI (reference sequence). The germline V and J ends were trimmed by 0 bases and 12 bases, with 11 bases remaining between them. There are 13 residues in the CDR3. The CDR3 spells CASSYSTSDELFF. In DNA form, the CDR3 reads TGTGCCAGCAGTTACTCGACGTCAGACGAACTGTTTTTT.

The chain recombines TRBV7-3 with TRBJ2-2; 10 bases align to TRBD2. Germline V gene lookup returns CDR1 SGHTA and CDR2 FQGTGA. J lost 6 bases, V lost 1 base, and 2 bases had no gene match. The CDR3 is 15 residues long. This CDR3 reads CASSLRLAGPGELFF. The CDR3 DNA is TGTGCCAGCAGCTTAAGACTAGCGGGCCCCGGGGAGCTGTTTTTT.

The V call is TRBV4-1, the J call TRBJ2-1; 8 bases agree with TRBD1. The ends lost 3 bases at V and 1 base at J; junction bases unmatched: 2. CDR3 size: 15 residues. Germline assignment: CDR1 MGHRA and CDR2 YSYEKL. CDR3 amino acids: CASSQTGASYNEQFF. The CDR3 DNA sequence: TGCGCCAGCAGCCAGACAGGGGCTTCCTACAATGAGCAGTTCTTC.

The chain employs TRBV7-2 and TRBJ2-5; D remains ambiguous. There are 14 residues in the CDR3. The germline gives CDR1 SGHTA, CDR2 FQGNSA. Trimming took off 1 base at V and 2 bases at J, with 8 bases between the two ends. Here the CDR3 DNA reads TGTGCCAGCAGCTTAGGGACGGTGCAAGAGACCCAGTACTTC. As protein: CASSLGTVQETQYF.

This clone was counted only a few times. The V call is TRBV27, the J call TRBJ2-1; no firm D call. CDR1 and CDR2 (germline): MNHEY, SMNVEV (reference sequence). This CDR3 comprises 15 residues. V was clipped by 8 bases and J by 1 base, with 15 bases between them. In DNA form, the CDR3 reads TGTGCCAGCTCCTTTTCCCCCCCATCCTACAATGAGCAGTTCTTC. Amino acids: CASSFSPPSYNEQFF.

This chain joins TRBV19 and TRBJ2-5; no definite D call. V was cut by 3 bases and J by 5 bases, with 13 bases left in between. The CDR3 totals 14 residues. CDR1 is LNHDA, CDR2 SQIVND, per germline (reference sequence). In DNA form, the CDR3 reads TGTGCCAGTAGTATTAGGCCATTGGGGGAGACCCAGTACTTC. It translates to CASSIRPLGETQYF.

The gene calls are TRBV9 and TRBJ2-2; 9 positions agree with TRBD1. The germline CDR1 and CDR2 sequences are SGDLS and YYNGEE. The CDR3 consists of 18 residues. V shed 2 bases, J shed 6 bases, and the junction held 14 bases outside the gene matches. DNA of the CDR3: TGTGCCAGCAGCGTCCGGGACAGGGTGACCTTGGGGGCCGGGGAGCTGTTTTTT. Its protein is CASSVRDRVTLGAGELFF.

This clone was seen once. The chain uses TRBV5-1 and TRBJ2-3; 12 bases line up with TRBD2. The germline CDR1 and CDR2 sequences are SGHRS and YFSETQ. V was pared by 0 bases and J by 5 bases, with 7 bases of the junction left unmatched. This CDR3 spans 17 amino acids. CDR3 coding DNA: TGCGCCAGCAGCTTGGCCTTACTAGCGGGGGGCATAGATACGCAGTATTTT. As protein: CASSLALLAGGIDTQYF.

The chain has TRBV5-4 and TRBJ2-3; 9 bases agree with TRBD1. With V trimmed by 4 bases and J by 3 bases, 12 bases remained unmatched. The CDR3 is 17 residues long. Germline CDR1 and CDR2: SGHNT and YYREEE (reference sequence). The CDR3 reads CASSRPPGQGVTDTQYF. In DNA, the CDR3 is TGTGCCAGCAGCAGACCACCGGGACAGGGTGTGACAGATACGCAGTATTTT.

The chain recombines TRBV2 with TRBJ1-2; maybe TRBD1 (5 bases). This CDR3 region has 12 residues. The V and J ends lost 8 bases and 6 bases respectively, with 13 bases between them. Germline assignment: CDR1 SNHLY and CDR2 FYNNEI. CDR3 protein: CASSFGGDGYTF. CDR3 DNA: TGTGCCAGCTCATTCGGGGGGGATGGCTACACCTTC.

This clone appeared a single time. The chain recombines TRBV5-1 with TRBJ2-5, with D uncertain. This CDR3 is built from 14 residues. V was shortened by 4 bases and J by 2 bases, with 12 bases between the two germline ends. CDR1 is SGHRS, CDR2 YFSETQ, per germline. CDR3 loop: CASSPDPGQETQYF. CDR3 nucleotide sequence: TGCGCCAGCAGCCCGGACCCTGGGCAAGAGACCCAGTACTTC.

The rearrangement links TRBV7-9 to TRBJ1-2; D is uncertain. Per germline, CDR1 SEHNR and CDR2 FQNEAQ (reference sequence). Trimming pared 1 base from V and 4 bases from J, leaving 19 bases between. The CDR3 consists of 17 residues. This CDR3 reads CASSLVRGPRILYGYTF. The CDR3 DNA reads TGTGCCAGCAGCTTAGTGCGGGGTCCCCGAATCCTCTATGGCTACACCTTC.

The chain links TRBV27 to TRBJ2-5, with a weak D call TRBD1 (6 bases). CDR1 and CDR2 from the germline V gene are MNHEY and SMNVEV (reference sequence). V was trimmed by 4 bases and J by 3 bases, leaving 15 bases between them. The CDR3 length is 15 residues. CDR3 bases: TGTGCCAGCAGTTGGGGTGACAGGCCCAAAGAGACCCAGTACTTC. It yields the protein CASSWGDRPKETQYF.

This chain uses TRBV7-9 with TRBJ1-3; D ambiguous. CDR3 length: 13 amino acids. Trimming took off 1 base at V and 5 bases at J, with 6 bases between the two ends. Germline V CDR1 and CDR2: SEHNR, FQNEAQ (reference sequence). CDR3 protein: CASSLDARNTIYF. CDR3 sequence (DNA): TGTGCCAGCAGCTTAGACGCTAGAAACACCATATATTTT.

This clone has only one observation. The CDR3, as DNA: TGCGCCAGCGAAGGGGCCTCCCAAGAGACCCAGTACTTC. Residues: CASEGASQETQYF. The V and J genes are TRBV5-1 and TRBJ2-5, with D maybe TRBD1 (5 bases). Trimming pared 7 bases from V and 1 base from J, leaving 11 bases between. CDR1 SGHRS and CDR2 YFSETQ come from the germline V gene. CDR3 length: 13 residues.

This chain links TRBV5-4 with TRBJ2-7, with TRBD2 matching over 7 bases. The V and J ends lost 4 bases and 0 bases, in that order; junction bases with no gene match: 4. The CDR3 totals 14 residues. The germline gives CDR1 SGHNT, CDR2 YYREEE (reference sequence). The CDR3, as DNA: TGTGCCAGCAGCACGAGCGGGGACTCCTACGAGCAGTACTTC. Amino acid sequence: CASSTSGDSYEQYF.